A selection of T cell receptor beta chains follows, all from one sample in a study of OX40 agonist ivuxolimab in advanced cancers. The table came from immunoSEQ multiplex PCR; TCRdb's copy has only in-frame clones and leaves some out. The table has approximately 10,000 clones, about nine tenths seen once. Here the sequenced sample was CD4+ or CD8+ T cells sorted from blood, taken in a trial of the OX40 agonist ivuxolimab. These receptors were taken from an adult with an advanced solid tumor such as melanoma, head and neck, liver or kidney cancer. CDR3s include the opening cysteine and the closing phenylalanine or tryptophan.

j_call,v_call,cdr3_aa
TRBJ1-4,TRBV2,CASSDLIFTPTNEKLFF
TRBJ1-1,TRBV23-1,CASSLKVRPTRGTEAFF
TRBJ2-1,TRBV5-4,CASSLELRSGGGNEQFF
TRBJ2-2,TRBV9,CASSSVWSAGTGELFF
TRBJ2-3,TRBV28,CASTTDRGPDTQYF
TRBJ1-5,TRBV28,CASSSLSGTGQQPQHF
TRBJ2-1,TRBV27,CASSLFGNEQFF
TRBJ2-7,TRBV29-1,CSVEGLRPPGEGEQYF
TRBJ2-1,TRBV2,CASSEGRQAYNEQFF
TRBJ2-5,TRBV11-2,CASSPRTDLRYF
TRBJ1-1,TRBV15,CATSRDVVYGGTEAFF
TRBJ1-1,TRBV5-1,CASSLTGLNTEAFF
TRBJ2-7,TRBV11-2,CASSQGPGTQASEQYF
TRBJ2-5,TRBV5-4,CASSLVGSETQYF
TRBJ2-5,TRBV27,CATEPPRREQQETQYF
TRBJ2-3,TRBV2,CASSEWTGRDTQYF
TRBJ2-7,TRBV11-3,CASSLNAVYEQYF
TRBJ1-1,TRBV9,CASSALNTEAFF
TRBJ2-7,TRBV7-9,CASSLGTYEQYF
TRBJ1-5,TRBV2,CASRVSYSNQPQHF
TRBJ2-7,TRBV4-1,CASSLDRALDEQYF
TRBJ2-7,TRBV7-2,CASSFLGTHYEQYF
TRBJ2-2,TRBV29-1,CSVDRGQGTGELFF
TRBJ2-7,TRBV7-9,CASSHGQGVPEQYF
TRBJ2-4,TRBV18,CASSPSDLGNIQYF
TRBJ2-5,TRBV4-2,CASSQEASGGAGETQYF
TRBJ2-7,TRBV28,CASSFAPPGSYEQYF
TRBJ1-5,TRBV5-1,CASSSGTGGNQPQHF
TRBJ2-7,TRBV6-5,CASGGQGAWEQYF
TRBJ1-3,TRBV2,CASSGGRGLGNTIYF
TRBJ2-7,TRBV5-1,CASSWTKSYEQYF
TRBJ2-7,TRBV2,CASSATVEYEQYF
TRBJ2-1,TRBV13,CANSLVNGNEQFF
TRBJ1-2,TRBV5-1,CASSSGAGDGYTF
TRBJ2-1,TRBV15,CATSPMNGPHGRVNEQFF
TRBJ1-6,TRBV4-1,CASSQDRKEPFNSPLHF
TRBJ2-3,TRBV10-2,CASSEYRARTDTQYF
TRBJ2-7,TRBV5-1,CASSLFTSGNAYEQYF
TRBJ2-2,TRBV10-1,CASSEGSNTGELFF
TRBJ1-2,TRBV19,CASRTRTMGYGYTF
TRBJ1-2,TRBV6-1,CASSEGKGPNYGYTF
TRBJ2-3,TRBV5-6,CASNRGAVVADTQYF
TRBJ2-7,TRBV27,CASSLDRLSSYEQYF
TRBJ2-1,TRBV11-2,CASSLGRNNEQFF
TRBJ2-3,TRBV2,CASSELAGGPSTDTQYF
TRBJ2-7,TRBV7-6,CASSSPPGGGLDEQYF
TRBJ1-2,TRBV6-5,CASRTDRAPWGYTF
TRBJ1-5,TRBV5-8,CASSPGGPYSNQPQHF
TRBJ1-1,TRBV5-4,CASSPGQGAWNTEAFF
TRBJ1-4,TRBV10-2,CASSPGGRGATVEKLFF
TRBJ2-1,TRBV11-2,CASSPFVVGGNEQFF
TRBJ2-7,TRBV19,CASSISGRVYEQYF
TRBJ2-5,TRBV7-2,CASSLARGPATQYF